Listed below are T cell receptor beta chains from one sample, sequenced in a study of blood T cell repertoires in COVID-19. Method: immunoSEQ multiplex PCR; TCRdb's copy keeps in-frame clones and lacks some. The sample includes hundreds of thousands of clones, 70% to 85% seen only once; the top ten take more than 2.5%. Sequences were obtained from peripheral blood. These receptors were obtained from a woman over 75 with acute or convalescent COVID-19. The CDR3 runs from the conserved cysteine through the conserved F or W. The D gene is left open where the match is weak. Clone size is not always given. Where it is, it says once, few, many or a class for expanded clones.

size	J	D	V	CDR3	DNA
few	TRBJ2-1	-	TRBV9	CASSPEVSGNEQFF	TGTGCCAGCAGCCCCGAGGTTTCGGGGAATGAGCAGTTCTTC
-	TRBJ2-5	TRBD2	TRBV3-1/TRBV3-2	CASSPLIRAGGGETQYF	TGTGCCAGCAGCCCACTGATCCGAGCGGGGGGAGGGGAGACCCAGTACTTC
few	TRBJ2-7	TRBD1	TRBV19	CASSIQRGQHYEQYF	TGTGCCAGTAGTATACAAAGGGGACAGCACTACGAGCAGTACTTC
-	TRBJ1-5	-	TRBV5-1	CASSLAGVGNQPQHF	TGCGCCAGCAGCTTGGCAGGGGTTGGCAATCAGCCCCAGCATTTT
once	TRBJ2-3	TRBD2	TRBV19	CASSILAGGDFSTDTQYF	TGTGCCAGTAGTATCTTAGCGGGGGGGGATTTTAGCACAGATACGCAGTATTTT
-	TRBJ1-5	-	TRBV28	CASRVSRQPQHF	TGTGCCAGCAGGGTCAGTCGTCAGCCCCAGCATTTT
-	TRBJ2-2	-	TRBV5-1	CASSSPDRTGELFF	TGCGCCAGCAGCTCCCCGGACAGAACCGGGGAGCTGTTTTTT
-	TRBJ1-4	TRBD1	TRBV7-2	CASSLQGTANEKLFF	TGTGCCAGCAGCCTACAGGGGACGGCTAATGAAAAACTGTTTTTT
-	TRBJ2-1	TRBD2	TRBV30	CAWRLELAGANEQFF	TGTGCCTGGCGCCTAGAGTTGGCGGGAGCAAATGAGCAGTTCTTC
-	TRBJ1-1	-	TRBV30	CAWCLGQGGSTEAFF	TGTGCCTGGTGTCTGGGGCAGGGAGGAAGCACTGAAGCTTTCTTT
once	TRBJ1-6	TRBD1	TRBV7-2	CASSPGQGASPLHF	TGTGCCAGCAGCCCGGGACAGGGAGCTTCACCCCTCCACTTT
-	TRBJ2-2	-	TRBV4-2	CASSPTKDYGTGELFF	TGTGCCAGCAGCCCGACCAAGGACTACGGGACCGGGGAGCTGTTTTTT
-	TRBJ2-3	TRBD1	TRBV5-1	CASSLSGQGSDTQYF	TGCGCCAGCAGCTTATCAGGACAGGGCTCGGATACGCAGTATTTT
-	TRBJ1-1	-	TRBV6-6	CASSYSGQGSKAFF	TGTGCCAGCAGTTACTCGGGGCAGGGGAGCAAAGCTTTCTTT
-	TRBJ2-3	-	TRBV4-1	CASSQLTRADTQYF	TGCGCCAGCAGCCAATTGACTAGAGCAGATACGCAGTATTTT
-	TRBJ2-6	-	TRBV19	CASKRDSGANVLTF	TGTGCCAGTAAACGAGACTCTGGGGCCAACGTCCTGACTTTC
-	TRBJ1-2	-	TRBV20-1	CSSGVYGYTF	TGCAGTTCGGGTGTCTATGGCTACACCTTC
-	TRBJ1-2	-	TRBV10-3	CAISSRQAAYGYTF	TGTGCCATCAGTAGCAGACAGGCAGCCTATGGCTACACCTTC
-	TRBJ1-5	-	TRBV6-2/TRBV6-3	CASSYVRERQPQHF	TGTGCCAGCAGTTACGTGAGGGAGAGGCAGCCCCAGCATTTT
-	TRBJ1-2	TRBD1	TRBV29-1	CSVGPDRGDGYGYTF	TGCAGCGTTGGCCCTGACAGGGGTGATGGCTATGGCTACACCTTC
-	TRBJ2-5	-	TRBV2	CASRFLTAQETQYF	TGTGCCAGCAGGTTTTTGACTGCGCAAGAGACCCAGTACTTC
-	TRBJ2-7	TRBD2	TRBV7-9	CASSRKTSTSSYEQYF	TGTGCCAGCAGCAGAAAGACTAGCACAAGCTCCTACGAGCAGTACTTC
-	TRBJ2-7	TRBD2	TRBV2	CASSEGTSGLYEQYF	TGTGCCAGCAGTGAAGGGACTAGCGGTCTCTACGAGCAGTACTTC
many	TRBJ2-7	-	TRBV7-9	CASSFQGYEQYF	TGTGCCAGCAGCTTCCAGGGCTACGAGCAGTACTTC
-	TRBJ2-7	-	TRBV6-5	CASSQGGEQYF	TGTGCCAGCTCACAGGGTGGCGAGCAGTACTTC
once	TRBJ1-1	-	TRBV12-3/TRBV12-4	CASRETGNTEAFF	TGTGCCAGCAGGGAGACAGGGAACACTGAAGCTTTCTTT
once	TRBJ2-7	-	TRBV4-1	CASSQSPRRGPGDEQYF	TGCGCCAGCAGCCAAAGCCCGAGAAGGGGACCGGGGGACGAGCAGTACTTC
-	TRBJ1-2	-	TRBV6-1	CASSEGGGSPGYTF	TGTGCCAGCAGTGAAGGTGGGGGGTCCCCTGGCTACACCTTC
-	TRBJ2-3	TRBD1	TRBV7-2	CASSYRQGSDTQYF	TGTGCCAGCAGCTACCGACAGGGCTCAGATACGCAGTATTTT
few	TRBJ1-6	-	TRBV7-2	CASSLAPSSYNSPLHF	TGTGCCAGCAGCTTAGCGCCCAGCTCCTATAATTCACCCCTCCACTTT
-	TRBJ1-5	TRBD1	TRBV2	CASSPGTGRFQPQHF	TGTGCCAGCAGTCCCGGGACAGGAAGATTTCAGCCCCAGCATTTT
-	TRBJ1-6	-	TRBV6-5	CASRGTFNSPLHF	TGTGCCAGCAGGGGGACATTCAATTCACCCCTCCACTTT
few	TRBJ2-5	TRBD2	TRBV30	CAWSRGLAQETQYF	TGTGCCTGGTCCCGCGGACTAGCGCAAGAGACCCAGTACTTC
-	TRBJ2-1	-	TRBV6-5	CASTQKGWGYEQFF	TGTGCCAGCACCCAAAAGGGGTGGGGATATGAGCAGTTCTTC
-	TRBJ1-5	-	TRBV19	CASSLAIEPQHF	TGTGCCAGTAGTCTCGCGATTGAGCCCCAGCATTTT
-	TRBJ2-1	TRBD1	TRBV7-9	CASSRTGRNNEQFF	TGTGCCAGCAGCAGGACAGGGAGGAACAATGAGCAGTTCTTC
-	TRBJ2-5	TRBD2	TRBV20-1	CSASSASGPQGTQYF	TGCAGTGCTAGTTCGGCTAGCGGGCCCCAAGGGACCCAGTACTTC
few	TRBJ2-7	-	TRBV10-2	CASSEFTGGRYEQYF	TGCGCCAGCAGTGAGTTTACCGGAGGGAGGTACGAGCAGTACTTC
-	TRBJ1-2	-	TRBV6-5	CASRSDRKWGYTF	TGTGCCAGCAGGAGCGATAGAAAATGGGGCTACACCTTC
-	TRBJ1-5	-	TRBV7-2	CASSLGGGNQPQHF	TGTGCCAGCAGCTTGGGGGGGGGAAATCAGCCCCAGCATTTT
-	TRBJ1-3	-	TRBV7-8	CASGHPMNTIYF	TGTGCCAGTGGACATCCCATGAACACCATATATTTT
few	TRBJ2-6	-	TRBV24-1	CATSATDSSGANVLTF	TGTGCCACCAGTGCTACCGACAGCTCTGGGGCCAACGTCCTGACTTTC
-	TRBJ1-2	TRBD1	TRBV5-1	CASSPGTGVGNYGYTF	TGCGCCAGCAGCCCCGGGACAGGGGTGGGGAACTATGGCTACACCTTC
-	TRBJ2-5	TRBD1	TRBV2	CASTIQGTMETQYF	TGTGCCAGCACCATACAGGGGACAATGGAGACCCAGTACTTC
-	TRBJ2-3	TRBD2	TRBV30	CAWSEGTITGDTQYF	TGTGCCTGGAGTGAAGGGACTATCACGGGAGATACGCAGTATTTT